The TCR beta chain described here comes from a study of beta chain features in type 1 diabetes. Study outcomes and limitations: When Type 1 diabetes patients were examined, their TCRB CDR3s proved moderately but significantly shorter in all four CD4+ subsets. No resolution was reached here on whether HLA type influences TCRB rearrangement.

On this clone: The antigen remains undetermined.

The investigators reverse transcribed all of the isolated RNA, so they sequenced expressed TCRB transcripts. The average output of naive, central memory and regulatory T cell samples was roughly 3.6 million reads. Sequencing used immunoSEQ multiplex PCR; TCRdb keeps in-frame clones, though not all of them. The repertoire holds fewer than 500,000 clones, about 15% seen once, with roughly 0.033% in the top ten. Trimming removed 2 bases at V and 2 bases at J, with 8 bases between. The CDR3 consists of 13 residues. Per the germline V gene, CDR1 is SGHRS and CDR2 is YFSETQ. The sequence came from a man younger than 45 in good health. Sequencing was carried out using naive CD4+ T cells from blood. This chain links TRBV5-1 with TRBJ2-7; the D gene could be TRBD1 or TRBD2 (5 bases each). This chain's CDR3 is CASSLEGTYEQYF. The CDR3 DNA reads TGCGCCAGCAGCTTAGAGGGGACCTACGAGCAGTACTTC.